This TCR beta chain was identified during a study of blood T cell repertoires in COVID-19. In the original analysis: Nucleated cell number was recorded as an estimate derived from reference gene primer amplification. This table comes from immunoSEQ multiplex PCR, and its TCRdb copy is limited to in-frame clones, with some not included. The DNA gave D and trimming, while V, J and clone size come from that table. The profile shows about 120,000 clones, just over 85% of them singletons. Germline V gene sequence: CDR1 MNHEY, CDR2 SMNVEV (reference sequence). There are 17 residues in the CDR3. V was pared by 7 bases and J by 7 bases, with 26 bases between.

This chain joins TRBV27 and TRBJ1-5, with D tentatively TRBD1 (6 bases). Material: peripheral blood. The TCR sequence derives from a woman in her forties or fifties with active or convalescent COVID-19. CDR3 nucleotides: TGTGCCAGCATCGGAGTTCATAAACAGGGACCAGAACAGCCCCAGCATTTT. Encoded protein: CASIGVHKQGPEQPQHF.